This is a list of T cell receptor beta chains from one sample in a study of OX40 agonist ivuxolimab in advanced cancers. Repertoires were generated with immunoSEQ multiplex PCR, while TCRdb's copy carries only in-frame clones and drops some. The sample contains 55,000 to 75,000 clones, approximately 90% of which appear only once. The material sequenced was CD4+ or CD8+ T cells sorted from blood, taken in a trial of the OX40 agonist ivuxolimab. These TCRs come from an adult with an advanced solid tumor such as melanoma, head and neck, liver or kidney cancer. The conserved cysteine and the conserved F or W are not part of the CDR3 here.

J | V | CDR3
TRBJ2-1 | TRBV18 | ASSPRFDGGDYNEQF
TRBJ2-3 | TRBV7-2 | ASSRRDVGGTDTQY
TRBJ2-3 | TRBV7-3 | ASSPLAGPGTDTQY
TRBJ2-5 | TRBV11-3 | ASSLSGQVETQY
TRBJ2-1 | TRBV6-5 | ASTLTPSSYNEQF
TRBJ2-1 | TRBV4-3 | ASSPGGTSYNEQF
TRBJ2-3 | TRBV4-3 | ASSQDGRGSPPDTQY
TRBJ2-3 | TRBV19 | ASSMLAGGRADTQY
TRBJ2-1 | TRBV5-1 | ASSFGGGGRTSHNEQF
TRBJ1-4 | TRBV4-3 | ASSQERYREGEKLF
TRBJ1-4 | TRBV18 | ASSPPRTGNEKLF
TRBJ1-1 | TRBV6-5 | ASIDRGWTEAF
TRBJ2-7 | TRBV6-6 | ASSSGLAGDEQY
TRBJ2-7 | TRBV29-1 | SVEDRGTSDYEQY
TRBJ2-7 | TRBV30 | AWREGLAGAYEQY
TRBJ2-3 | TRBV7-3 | ASSSQTSGGTDTQY
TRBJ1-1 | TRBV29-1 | SFGHPPTEAF
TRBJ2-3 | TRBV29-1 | SVGYIRGEGKGSDTQY
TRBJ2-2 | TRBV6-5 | ASSRITGELF
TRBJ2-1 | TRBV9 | ASTVAGANNEQF
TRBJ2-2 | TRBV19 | ASSIQGGQLF
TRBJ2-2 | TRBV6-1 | ASSESRWTGELF
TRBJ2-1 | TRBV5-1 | ASSWASGKLSYEQF
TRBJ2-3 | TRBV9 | ASSALAGGGTDTQY
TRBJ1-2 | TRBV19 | ASIPGQGASRIYGYT
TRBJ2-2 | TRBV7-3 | ASRRLPGQITGELF
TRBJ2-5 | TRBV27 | ASSPRTGGQETQY
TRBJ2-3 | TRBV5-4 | ASSPSVGHGDTQY
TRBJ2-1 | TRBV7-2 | ASSVQGGFTYNEQF
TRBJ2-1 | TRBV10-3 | AISAQGSGQTEQF
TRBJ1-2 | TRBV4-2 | ASSQGEDGYT
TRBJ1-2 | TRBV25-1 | ASTRQGSISLF
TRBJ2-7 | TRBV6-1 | ASTAVSYEQY
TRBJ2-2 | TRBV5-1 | ASSLDIGGAGELF
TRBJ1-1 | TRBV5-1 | ASRPGPGWNTEAF
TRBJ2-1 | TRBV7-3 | ASSLSLGEQF
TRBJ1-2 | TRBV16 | ASSQWKETNYGYT